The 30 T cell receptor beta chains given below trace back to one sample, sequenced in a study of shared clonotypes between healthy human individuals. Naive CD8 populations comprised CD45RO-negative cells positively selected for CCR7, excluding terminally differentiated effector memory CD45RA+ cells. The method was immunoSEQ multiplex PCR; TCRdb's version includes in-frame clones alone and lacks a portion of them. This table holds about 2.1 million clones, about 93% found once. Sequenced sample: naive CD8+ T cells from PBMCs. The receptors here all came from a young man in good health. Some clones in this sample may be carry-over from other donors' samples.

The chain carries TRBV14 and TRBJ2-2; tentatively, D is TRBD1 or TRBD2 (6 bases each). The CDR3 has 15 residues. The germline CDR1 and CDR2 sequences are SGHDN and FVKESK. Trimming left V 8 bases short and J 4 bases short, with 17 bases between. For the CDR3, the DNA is TGTGCCAGCGGAGAGGGGGGATTAGGCACCGGGGAGCTGTTTTTT. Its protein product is CASGEGGLGTGELFF.

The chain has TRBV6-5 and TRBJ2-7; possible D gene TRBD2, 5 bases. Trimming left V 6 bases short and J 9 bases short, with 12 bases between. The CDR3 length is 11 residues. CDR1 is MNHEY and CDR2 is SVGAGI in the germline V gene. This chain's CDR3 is CASREATAQYF. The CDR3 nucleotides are TGTGCCAGCAGGGAGGCCACCGCGCAGTACTTC.

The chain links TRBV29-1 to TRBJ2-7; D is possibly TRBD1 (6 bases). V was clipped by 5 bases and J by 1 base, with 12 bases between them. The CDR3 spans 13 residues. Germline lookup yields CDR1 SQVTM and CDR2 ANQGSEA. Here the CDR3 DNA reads TGCAGCGTTTGGACAGCGGCTTCCTACGAGCAGTACTTC. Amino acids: CSVWTAASYEQYF.

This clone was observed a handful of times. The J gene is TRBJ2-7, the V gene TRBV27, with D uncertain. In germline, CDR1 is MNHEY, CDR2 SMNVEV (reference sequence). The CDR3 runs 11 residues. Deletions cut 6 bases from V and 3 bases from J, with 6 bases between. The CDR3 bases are TGTGCCAGCAGAGACCACTACGAGCAGTACTTC. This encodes CASRDHYEQYF.

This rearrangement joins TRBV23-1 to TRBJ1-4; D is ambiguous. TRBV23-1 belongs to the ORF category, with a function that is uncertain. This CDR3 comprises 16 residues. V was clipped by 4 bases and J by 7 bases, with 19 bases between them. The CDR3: CASSLTREGPGEKLFF. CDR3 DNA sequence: TGCGCCAGCAGTCTCACCCGGGAGGGTCCGGGTGAAAAACTGTTTTTT.

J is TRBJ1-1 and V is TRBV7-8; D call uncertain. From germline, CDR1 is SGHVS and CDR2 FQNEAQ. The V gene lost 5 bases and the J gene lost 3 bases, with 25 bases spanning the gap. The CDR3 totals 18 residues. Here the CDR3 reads CASSAHLAALERDTEAFF. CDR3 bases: TGTGCCAGCAGCGCCCACCTGGCGGCACTTGAGAGGGACACTGAAGCTTTCTTT.

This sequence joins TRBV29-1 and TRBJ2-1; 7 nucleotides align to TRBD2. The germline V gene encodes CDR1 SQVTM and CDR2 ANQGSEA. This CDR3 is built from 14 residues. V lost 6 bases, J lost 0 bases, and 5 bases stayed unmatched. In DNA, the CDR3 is TGCAGCGTCCCAGCGGGACGCTCCTACAATGAGCAGTTCTTC. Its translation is CSVPAGRSYNEQFF.

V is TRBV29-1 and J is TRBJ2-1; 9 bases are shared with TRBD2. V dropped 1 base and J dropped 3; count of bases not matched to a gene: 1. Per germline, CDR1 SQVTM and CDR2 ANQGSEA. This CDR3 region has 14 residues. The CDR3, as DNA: TGCAGCGTTGAAGGGACTAGCGTCTACAATGAGCAGTTCTTC. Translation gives CSVEGTSVYNEQFF.

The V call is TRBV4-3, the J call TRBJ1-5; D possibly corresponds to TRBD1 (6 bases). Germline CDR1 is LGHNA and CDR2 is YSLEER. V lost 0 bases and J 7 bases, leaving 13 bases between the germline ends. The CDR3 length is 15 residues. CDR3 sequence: CASSQDRGMQQPQHF. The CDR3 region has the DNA TGCGCCAGCAGCCAAGACAGGGGAATGCAGCAGCCCCAGCATTTT.

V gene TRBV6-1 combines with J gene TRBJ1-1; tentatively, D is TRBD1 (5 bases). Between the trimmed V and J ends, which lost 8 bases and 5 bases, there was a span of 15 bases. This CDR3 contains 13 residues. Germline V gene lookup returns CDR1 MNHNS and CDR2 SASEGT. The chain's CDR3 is CASGGGIWTEAFF. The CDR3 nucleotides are TGTGCCAGCGGTGGGGGGATTTGGACTGAAGCTTTCTTT.

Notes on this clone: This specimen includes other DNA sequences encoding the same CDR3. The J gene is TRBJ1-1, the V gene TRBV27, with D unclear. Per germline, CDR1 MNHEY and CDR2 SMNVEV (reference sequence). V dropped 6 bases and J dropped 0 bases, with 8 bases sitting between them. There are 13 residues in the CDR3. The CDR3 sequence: CASSWGMNTEAFF. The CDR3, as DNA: TGTGCCAGCAGCTGGGGAATGAACACTGAAGCTTTCTTT.

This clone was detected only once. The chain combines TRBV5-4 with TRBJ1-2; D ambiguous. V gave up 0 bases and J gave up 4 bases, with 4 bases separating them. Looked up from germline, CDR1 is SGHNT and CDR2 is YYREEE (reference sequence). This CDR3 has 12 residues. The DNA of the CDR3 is TGTGCCAGCAGCTTGGATATCTATGGCTACACCTTC. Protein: CASSLDIYGYTF.

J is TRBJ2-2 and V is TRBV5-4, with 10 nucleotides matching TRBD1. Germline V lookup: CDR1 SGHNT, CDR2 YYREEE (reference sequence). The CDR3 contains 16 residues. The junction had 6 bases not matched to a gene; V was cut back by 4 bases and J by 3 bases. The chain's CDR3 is CASSTGQGFYTGELFF. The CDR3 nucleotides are TGTGCCAGCAGCACGGGACAGGGGTTTTACACCGGGGAGCTGTTTTTT.

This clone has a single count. The CDR3 region has the DNA TGTGCCAGCAGTTTAGGCGGGGATCCGGGTAAGCAGTTCTTC. Translated, it gives CASSLGGDPGKQFF. The rearrangement uses TRBV28 and TRBJ2-1; tentatively, D is TRBD2 (6 bases). Trimming took off 2 bases at V and 11 bases at J, with 16 bases between the two ends. Per germline, CDR1 MDHEN and CDR2 SYDVKM. This CDR3 is 14 amino acids long. Looking up the rest from reference TRBV28 and TRBJ2-1 gives the full variable domain: DVKVTQSSRYLVKRTGEKVFLECVQDMDHENMFWYRQDPGLGLRLIYFSYDVKMKEKGDIPEGYSVSREKKERFSLILESASTNQTSMYLCASSLGGDPGKQFFGPGTRLTVL.

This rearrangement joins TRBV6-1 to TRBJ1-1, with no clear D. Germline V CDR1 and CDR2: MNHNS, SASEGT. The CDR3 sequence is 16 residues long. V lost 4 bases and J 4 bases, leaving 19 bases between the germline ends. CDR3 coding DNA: TGTGCCAGCAGTGCATCCTTGACGGTAGGAGGCACTGAAGCTTTCTTT. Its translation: CASSASLTVGGTEAFF.

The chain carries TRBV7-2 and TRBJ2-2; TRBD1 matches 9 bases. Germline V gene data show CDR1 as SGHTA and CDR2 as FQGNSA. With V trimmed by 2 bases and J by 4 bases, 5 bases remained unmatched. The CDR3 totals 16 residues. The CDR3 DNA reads TGTGCCAGCAGCTTAACGGGACAGGGTCTCACCGGGGAGCTGTTTTTT. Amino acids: CASSLTGQGLTGELFF.

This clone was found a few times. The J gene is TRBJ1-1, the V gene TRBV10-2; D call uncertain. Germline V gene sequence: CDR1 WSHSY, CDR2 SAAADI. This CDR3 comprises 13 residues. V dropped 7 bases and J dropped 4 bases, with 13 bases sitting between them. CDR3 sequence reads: CASNEGRGTEAFF. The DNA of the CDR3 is TGCGCCAGCAACGAAGGGAGAGGCACTGAAGCTTTCTTT.

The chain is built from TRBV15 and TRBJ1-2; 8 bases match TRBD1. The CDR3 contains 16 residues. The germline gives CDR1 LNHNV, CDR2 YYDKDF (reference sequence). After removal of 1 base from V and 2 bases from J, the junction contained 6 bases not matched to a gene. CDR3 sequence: CATSRVTGGENYGYTF. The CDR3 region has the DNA TGTGCCACCAGCAGAGTTACAGGGGGTGAGAACTATGGCTACACCTTC.

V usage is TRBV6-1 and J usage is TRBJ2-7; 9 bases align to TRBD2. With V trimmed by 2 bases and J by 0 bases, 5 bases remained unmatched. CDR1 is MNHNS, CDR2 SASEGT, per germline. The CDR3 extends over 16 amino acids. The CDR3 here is CASSEWVAGASYEQYF. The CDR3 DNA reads TGTGCCAGCAGTGAATGGGTAGCGGGAGCCTCCTACGAGCAGTACTTC.

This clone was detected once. DNA for the CDR3: TGTGCCAGCAGCTTAGGGAGGCTAGCGGGATCTGGGGCCAACGTCCTGACTTTC. It specifies CASSLGRLAGSGANVLTF. The rearrangement uses TRBV7-9 and TRBJ2-6; TRBD2 aligns across 9 bases. The CDR3 is 18 residues long. Germline assignment: CDR1 SEHNR and CDR2 FQNEAQ (reference sequence). The V gene end was trimmed by 1 base and the J gene end by 1 base; junction bases not matched to a gene: 5.

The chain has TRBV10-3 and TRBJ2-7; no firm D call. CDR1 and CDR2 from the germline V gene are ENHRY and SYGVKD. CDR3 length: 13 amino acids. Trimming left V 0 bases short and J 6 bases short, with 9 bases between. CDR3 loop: CAISESTRGEQYF. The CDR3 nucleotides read TGTGCCATCAGTGAGTCGACGAGAGGCGAGCAGTACTTC.

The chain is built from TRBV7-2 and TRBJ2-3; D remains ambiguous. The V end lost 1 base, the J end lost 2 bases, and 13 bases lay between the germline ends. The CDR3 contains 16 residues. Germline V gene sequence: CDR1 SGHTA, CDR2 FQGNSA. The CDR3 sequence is CASSLVVSPATDTQYF. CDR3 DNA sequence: TGTGCCAGCAGCTTAGTAGTCTCCCCCGCCACAGATACGCAGTATTTT.

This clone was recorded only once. For the CDR3, the DNA is TGTGCCACGGAAAAACAGGGCCACGAGCAGTACTTC. Its protein is CATEKQGHEQYF. The V call is TRBV15, the J call TRBJ2-7; TRBD1 might be the D (6 bases). The CDR3 is 12 residues long. CDR1 and CDR2 from the germline V gene are LNHNV and YYDKDF (reference sequence). Trimming removed 9 bases at V and 5 bases at J, with 14 bases between.

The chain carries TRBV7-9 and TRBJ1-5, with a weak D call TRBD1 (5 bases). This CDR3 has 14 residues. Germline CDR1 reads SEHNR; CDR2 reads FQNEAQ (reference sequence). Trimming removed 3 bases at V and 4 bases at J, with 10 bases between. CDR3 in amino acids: CASSLQEGNQPQHF. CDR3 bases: TGTGCCAGCAGCTTGCAGGAGGGGAATCAGCCCCAGCATTTT.

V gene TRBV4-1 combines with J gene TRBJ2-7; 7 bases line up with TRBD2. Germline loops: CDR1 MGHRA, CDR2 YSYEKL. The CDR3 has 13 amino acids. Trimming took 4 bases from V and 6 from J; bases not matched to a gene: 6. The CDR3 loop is CASSPAPGGEQYF. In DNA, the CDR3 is TGCGCCAGCAGCCCAGCCCCGGGGGGCGAGCAGTACTTC.

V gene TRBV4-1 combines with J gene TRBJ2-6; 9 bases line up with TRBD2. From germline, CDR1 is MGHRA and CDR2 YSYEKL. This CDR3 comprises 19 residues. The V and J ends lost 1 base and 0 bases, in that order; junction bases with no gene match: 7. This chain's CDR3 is CASSQVVTSGNSGANVLTF. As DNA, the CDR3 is TGCGCCAGCAGCCAAGTTGTGACTAGCGGAAACTCTGGGGCCAACGTCCTGACTTTC.

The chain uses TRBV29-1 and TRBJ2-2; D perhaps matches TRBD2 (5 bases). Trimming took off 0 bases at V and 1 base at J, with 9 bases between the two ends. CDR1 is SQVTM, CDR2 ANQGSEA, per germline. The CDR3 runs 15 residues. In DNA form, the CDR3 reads TGCAGCGTTGAAGATCCGAGCGGGAACACCGGGGAGCTGTTTTTT. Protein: CSVEDPSGNTGELFF.

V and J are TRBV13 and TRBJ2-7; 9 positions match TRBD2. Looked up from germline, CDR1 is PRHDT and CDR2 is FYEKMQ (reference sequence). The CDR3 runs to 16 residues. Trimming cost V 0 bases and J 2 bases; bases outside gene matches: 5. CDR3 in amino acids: CASSLGLAGSTYEQYF. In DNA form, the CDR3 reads TGTGCCAGCAGCTTAGGCCTAGCGGGATCAACCTACGAGCAGTACTTC. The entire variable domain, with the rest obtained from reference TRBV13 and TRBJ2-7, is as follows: AAGVIQSPRHLIKEKRETATLKCYPIPRHDTVYWYQQGPGQDPQFLISFYEKMQSDKGSIPDRFSAQQFSDYHSELNMSSLELGDSALYFCASSLGLAGSTYEQYFGPGTRLTVT.

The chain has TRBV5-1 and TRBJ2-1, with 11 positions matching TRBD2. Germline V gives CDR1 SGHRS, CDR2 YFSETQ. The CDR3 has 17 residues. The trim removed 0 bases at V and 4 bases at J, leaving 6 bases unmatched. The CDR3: CASSLVVAGGPYNEQFF. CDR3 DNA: TGCGCCAGCAGCTTGGTGGTAGCGGGAGGGCCTTACAATGAGCAGTTCTTC.

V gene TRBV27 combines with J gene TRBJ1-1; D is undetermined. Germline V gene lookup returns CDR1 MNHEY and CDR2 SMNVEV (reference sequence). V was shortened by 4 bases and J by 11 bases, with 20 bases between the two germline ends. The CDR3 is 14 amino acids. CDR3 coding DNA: TGTGCCAGCAGTTCCACCCCCGACGGAATTAGGGCTTTCTTT. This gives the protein CASSSTPDGIRAFF.